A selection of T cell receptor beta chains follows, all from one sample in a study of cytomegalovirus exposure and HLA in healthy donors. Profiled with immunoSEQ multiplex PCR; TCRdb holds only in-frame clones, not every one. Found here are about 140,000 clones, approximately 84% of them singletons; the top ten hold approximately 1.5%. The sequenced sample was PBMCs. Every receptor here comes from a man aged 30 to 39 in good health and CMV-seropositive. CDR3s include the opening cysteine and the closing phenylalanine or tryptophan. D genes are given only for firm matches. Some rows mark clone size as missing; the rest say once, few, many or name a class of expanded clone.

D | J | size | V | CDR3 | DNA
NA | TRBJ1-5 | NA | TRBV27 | CASSPDEGAGQPQHF | TGTGCCAGCAGTCCCGATGAAGGGGCAGGTCAGCCCCAGCATTTT
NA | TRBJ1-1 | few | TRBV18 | CASSLSKNTEAFF | TGTGCCAGCTCACTTTCTAAGAACACTGAAGCTTTCTTT
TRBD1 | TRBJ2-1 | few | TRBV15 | CATSRDSSRGSYNEQFF | TGTGCCACCAGCAGAGACTCTTCCAGGGGGTCCTACAATGAGCAGTTCTTC
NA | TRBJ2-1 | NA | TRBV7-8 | CASSLDSLYNEQFF | TGTGCCAGCAGCTTAGACAGCCTCTACAATGAGCAGTTCTTC
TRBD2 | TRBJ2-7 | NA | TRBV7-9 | CASSAAATSGARSYEQYF | TGCGCCAGCAGCGCCGCCGCCACTAGCGGGGCTCGCTCCTACGAGCAGTACTTC
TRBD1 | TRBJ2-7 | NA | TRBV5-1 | CASSWDRGNEQYF | TGCGCCAGCAGCTGGGACAGGGGGAACGAGCAGTACTTC
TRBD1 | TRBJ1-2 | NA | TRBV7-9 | CASSHGTGDNYGYTF | TGTGCCAGCAGCCACGGGACAGGGGACAACTATGGCTACACCTTC
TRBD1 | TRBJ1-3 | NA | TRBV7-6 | CASSLGQGAGGNTIYF | TGTGCCAGCAGCTTAGGGCAGGGGGCTGGTGGAAACACCATATATTTT
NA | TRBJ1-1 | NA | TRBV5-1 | CASSSQGDTEAFF | TGCGCCAGCAGCTCCCAGGGTGACACTGAAGCTTTCTTT
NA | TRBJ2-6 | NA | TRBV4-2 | CASSQEATRAGANVLTF | TGTGCCAGCAGCCAAGAGGCGACTAGGGCTGGGGCCAACGTCCTGACTTTC
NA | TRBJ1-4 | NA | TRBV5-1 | CASSFGQREKLFF | TGCGCCAGCAGCTTCGGACAGAGGGAAAAACTGTTTTTT
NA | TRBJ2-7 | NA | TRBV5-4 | CASSEDTTYEQYF | TGTGCCAGCAGCGAGGACACGACCTACGAGCAGTACTTC
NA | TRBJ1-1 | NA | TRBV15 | CATSRDRVNTEAFF | TGTGCCACCAGCAGAGACAGGGTGAACACTGAAGCTTTCTTT
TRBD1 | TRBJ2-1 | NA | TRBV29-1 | CSVEDWQGDEQFF | TGCAGCGTTGAAGATTGGCAGGGGGATGAGCAGTTCTTC
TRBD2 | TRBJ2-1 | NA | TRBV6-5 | CASRGLAGAYNEQFF | TGTGCCAGCAGGGGTCTAGCGGGGGCCTACAATGAGCAGTTCTTC
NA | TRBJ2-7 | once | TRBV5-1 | CASSLEPYEQYF | TGCGCCAGCAGCTTGGAGCCGTACGAGCAGTACTTC
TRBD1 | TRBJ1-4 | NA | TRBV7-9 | CASSFPGGSANEKLFF | TGTGCCAGCAGCTTTCCAGGGGGTAGTGCTAATGAAAAACTGTTTTTT
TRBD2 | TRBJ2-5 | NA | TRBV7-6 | CASSRGSSGGLQETQYF | TGTGCCAGCAGCCGGGGGAGTAGCGGGGGCCTCCAAGAGACCCAGTACTTC
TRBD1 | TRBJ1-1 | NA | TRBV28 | CASRGGQTVGTAFF | TGTGCCAGCAGGGGGGGACAGACGGTTGGTACAGCTTTCTTT
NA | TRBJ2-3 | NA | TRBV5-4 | CASKKRAGWAGSTDTQYF | TGTGCCAGCAAGAAGAGGGCCGGGTGGGCGGGGAGCACAGATACGCAGTATTTT
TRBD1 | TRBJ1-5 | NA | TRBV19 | CASSGDRSSQPQHF | TGTGCCAGTAGCGGGGACAGGTCTAGTCAGCCCCAGCATTTT